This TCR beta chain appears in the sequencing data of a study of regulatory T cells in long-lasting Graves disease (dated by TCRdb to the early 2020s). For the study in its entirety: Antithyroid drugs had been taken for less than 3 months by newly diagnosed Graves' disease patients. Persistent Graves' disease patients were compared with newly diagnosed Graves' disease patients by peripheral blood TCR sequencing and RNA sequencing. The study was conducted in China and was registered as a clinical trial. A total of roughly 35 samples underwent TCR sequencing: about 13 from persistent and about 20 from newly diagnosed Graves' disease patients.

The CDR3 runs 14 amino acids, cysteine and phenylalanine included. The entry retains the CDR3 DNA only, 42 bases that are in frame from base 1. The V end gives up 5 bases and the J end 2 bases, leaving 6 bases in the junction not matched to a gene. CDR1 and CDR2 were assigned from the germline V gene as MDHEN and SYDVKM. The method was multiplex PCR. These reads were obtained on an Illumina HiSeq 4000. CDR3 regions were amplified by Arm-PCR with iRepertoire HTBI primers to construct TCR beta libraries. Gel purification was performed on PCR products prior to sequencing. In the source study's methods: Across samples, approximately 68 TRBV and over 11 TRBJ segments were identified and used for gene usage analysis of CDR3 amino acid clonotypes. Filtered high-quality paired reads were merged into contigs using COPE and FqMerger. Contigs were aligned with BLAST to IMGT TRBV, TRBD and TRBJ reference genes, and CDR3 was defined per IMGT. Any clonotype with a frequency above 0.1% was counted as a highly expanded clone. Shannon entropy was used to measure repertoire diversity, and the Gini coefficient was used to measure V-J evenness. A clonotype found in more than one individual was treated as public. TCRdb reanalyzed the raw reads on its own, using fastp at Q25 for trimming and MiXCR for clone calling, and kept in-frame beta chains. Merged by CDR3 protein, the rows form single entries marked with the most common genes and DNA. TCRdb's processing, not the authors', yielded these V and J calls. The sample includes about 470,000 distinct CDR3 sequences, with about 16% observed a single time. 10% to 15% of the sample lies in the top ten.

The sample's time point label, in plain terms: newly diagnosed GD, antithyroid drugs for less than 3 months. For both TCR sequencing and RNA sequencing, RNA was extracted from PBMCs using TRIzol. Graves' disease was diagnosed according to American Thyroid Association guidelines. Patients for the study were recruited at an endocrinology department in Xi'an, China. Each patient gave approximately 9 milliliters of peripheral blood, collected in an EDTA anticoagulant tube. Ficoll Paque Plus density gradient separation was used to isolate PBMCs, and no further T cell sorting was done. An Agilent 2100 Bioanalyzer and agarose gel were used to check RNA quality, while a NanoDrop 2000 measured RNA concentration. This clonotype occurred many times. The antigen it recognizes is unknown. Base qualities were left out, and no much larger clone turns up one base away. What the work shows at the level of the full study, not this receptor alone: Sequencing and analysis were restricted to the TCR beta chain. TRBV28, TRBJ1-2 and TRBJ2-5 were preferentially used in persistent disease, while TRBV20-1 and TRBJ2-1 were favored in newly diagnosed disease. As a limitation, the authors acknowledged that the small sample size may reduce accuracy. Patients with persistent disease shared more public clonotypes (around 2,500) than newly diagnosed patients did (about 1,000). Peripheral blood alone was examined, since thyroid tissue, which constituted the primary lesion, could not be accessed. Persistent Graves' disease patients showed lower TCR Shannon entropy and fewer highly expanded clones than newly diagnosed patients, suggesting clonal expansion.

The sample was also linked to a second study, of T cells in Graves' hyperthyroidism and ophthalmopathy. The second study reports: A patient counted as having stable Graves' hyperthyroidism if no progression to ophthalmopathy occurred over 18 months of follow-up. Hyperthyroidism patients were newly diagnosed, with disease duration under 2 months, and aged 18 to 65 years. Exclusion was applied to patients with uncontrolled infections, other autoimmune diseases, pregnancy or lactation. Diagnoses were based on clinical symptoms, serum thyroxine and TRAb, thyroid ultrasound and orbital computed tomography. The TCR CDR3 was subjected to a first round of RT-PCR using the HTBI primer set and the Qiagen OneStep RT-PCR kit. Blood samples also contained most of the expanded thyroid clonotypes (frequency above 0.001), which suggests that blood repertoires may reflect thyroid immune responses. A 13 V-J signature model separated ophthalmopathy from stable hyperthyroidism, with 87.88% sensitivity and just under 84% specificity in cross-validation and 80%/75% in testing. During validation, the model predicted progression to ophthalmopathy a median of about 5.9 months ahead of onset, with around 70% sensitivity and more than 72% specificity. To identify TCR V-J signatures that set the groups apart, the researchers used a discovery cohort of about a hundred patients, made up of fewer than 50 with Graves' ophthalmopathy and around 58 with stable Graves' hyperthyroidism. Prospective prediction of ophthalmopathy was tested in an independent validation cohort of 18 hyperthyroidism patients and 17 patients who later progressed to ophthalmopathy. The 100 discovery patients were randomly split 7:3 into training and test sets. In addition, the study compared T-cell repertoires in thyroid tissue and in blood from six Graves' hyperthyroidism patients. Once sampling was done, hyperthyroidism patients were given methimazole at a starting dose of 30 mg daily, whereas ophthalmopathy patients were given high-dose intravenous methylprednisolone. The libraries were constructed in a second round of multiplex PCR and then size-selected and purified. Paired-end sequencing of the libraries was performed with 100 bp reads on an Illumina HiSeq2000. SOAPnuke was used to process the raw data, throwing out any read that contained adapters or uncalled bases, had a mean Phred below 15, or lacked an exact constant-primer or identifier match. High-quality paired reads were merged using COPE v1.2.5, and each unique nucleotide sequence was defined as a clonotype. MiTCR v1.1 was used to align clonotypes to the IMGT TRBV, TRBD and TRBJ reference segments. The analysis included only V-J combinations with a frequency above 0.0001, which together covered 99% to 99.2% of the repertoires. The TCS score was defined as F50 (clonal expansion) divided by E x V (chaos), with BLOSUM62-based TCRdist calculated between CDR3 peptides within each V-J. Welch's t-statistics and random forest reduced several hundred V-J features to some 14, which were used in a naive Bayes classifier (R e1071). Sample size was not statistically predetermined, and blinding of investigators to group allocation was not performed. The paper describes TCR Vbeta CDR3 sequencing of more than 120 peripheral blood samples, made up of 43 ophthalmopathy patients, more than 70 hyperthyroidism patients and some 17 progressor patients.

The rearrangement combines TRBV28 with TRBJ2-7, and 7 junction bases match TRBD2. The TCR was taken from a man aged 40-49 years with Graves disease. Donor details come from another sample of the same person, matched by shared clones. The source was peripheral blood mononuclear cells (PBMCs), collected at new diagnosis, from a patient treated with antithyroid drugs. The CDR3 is CASSPTSETYEQYF. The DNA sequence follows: TGTGCCAGCAGTCCCACTAGCGAGACCTACGAGCAGTACTTC.